This TCR beta chain appears in the sequencing data of a study of technical replicates of blood from several donors. Assay: immunoSEQ multiplex PCR; the TCRdb copy retains only in-frame clones and omits some. The sample has 55,000 to 75,000 clones; about 95% are singletons. Germline loops: CDR1 SEHNR, CDR2 FQNEAQ (reference sequence). V gave up 6 bases and J gave up 7 bases; unmatched junction bases: 10. The CDR3 totals 14 residues. Source material: PBMCs. This clonotype originated in a human donor in good health. Some clones in this sample may be carry-over from other donors' samples. J is TRBJ1-1 and V is TRBV7-9; TRBD1 agrees at 8 bases. CDR3 nucleotides: TGTGCCAGCAGTACACAGGGGGACGGCGTTGAAGCTTTCTTT. It codes for CASSTQGDGVEAFF.